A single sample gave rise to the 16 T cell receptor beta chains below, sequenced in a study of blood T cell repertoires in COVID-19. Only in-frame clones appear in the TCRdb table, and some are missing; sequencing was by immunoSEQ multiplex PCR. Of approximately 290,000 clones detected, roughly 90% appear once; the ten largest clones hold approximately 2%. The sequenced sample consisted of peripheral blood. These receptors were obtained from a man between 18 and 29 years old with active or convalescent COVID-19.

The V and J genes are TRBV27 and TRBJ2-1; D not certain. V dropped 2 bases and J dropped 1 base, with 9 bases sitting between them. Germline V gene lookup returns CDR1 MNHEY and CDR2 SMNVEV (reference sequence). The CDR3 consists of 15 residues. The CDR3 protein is CASSLAQLSYNEQFF. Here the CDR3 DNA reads TGTGCCAGCAGTTTAGCCCAGTTATCCTACAATGAGCAGTTCTTC.

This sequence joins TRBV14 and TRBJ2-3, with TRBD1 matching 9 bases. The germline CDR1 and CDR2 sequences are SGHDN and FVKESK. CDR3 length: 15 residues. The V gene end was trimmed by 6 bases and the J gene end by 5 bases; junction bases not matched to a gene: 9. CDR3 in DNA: TGTGCCAGCAGTCCCGGGACAGGGCAACGAGATACGCAGTATTTT. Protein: CASSPGTGQRDTQYF. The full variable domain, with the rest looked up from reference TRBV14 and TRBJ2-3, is EAGVTQFPSHSVIEKGQTVTLRCDPISGHDNLYWYRRVMGKEIKFLLHFVKESKQDESGMPNNRFLAERTGGTYSTLKVQPAELEDSGVYFCASSPGTGQRDTQYFGPGTRLTVL.

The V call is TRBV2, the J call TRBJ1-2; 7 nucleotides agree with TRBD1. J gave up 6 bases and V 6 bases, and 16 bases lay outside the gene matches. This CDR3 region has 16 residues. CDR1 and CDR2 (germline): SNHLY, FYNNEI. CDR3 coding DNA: TGTGCCAGCAGCGCCCACACGACAGGGCCGAGGGATGGCTACACCTTC. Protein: CASSAHTTGPRDGYTF.

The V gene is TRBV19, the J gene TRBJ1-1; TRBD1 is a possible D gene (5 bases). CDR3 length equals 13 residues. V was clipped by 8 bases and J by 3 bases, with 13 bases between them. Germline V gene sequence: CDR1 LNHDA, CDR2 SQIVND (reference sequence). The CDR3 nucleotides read TGTGCCAGTTCACCCAGGGCCCACACTGAAGCTTTCTTT. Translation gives CASSPRAHTEAFF.

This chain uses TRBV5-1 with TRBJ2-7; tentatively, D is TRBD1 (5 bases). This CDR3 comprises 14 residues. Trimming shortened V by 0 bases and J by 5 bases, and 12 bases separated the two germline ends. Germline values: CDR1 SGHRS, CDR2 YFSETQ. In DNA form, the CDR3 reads TGCGCCAGCAGCTTGGTAGTAGGGGTCGACGAGCAGTACTTC. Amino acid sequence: CASSLVVGVDEQYF. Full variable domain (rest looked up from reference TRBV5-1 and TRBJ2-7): KAGVTQTPRYLIKTRGQQVTLSCSPISGHRSVSWYQQTPGQGLQFLFEYFSETQRNKGNFPGRFSGRQFSNSRSEMNVSTLELGDSALYLCASSLVVGVDEQYFGPGTRLTVT.

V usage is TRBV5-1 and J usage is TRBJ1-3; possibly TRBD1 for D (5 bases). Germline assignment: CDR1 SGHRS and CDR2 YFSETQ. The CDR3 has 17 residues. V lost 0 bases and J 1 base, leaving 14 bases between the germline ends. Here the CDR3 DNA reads TGCGCCAGCAGCTTGGGACAGTACAGCCCTTCTGGAAACACCATATATTTT. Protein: CASSLGQYSPSGNTIYF.

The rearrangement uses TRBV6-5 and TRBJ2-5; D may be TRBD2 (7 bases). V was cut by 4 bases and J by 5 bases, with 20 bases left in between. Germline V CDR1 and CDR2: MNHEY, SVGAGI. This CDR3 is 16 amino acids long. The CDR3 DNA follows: TGTGCCAGCAGTTCCGGGGGGCCGCTCGGATGGGAGACCCAGTACTTC. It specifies CASSSGGPLGWETQYF.

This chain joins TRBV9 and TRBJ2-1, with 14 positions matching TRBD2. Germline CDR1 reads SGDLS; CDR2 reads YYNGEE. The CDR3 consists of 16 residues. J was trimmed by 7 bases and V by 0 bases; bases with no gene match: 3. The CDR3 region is CASSVGTSGGRNEQFF. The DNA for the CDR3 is TGTGCCAGCAGCGTAGGGACTAGCGGGGGGCGGAATGAGCAGTTCTTC.

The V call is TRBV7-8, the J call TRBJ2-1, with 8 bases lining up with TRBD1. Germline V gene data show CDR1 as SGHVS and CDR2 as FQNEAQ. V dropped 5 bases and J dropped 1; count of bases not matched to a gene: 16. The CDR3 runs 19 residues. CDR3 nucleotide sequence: TGTGCCAGCAGCCCTCAAGCCCAAGACAGGGGAAGGTCCTACAATGAGCAGTTCTTC. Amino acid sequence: CASSPQAQDRGRSYNEQFF.

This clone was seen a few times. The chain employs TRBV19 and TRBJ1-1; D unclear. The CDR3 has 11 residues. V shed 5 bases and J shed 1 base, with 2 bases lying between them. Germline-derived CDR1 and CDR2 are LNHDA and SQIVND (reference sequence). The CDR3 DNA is TGTGCCAGTAGTCAGAACACTGAAGCTTTCTTT. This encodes CASSQNTEAFF.

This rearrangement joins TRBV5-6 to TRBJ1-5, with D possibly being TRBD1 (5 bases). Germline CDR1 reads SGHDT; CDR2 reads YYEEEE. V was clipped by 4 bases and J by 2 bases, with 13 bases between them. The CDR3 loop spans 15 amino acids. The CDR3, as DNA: TGTGCCAGCAGCCCGGGGTGGGGGGGCAATCAGCCCCAGCATTTT. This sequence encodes CASSPGWGGNQPQHF. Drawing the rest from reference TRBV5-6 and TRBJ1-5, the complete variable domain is DAGVTQSPTHLIKTRGQQVTLRCSPKSGHDTVSWYQQALGQGPQFIFQYYEEEERQRGNFPDRFSGHQFPNYSSELNVNALLLGDSALYLCASSPGWGGNQPQHFGDGTRLSIL.

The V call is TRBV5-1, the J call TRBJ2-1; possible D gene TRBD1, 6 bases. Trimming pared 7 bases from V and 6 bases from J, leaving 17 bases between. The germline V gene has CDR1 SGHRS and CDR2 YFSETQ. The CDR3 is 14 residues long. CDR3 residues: CASGTVRGTNEQFF. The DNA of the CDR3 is TGCGCCAGCGGGACCGTGAGGGGGACCAATGAGCAGTTCTTC.

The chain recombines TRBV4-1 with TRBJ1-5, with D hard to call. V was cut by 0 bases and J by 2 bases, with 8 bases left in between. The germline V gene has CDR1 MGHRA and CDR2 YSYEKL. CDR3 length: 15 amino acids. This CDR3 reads CASSQEEGRNQPQHF. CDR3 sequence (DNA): TGCGCCAGCAGCCAAGAAGAGGGTCGCAATCAGCCCCAGCATTTT.

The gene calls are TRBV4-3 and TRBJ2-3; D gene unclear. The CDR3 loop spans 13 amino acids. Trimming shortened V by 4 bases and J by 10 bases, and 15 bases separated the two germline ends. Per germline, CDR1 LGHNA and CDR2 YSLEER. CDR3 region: CASSPKAGIAQYF. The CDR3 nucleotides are TGCGCCAGCAGCCCCAAAGCAGGAATCGCGCAGTATTTT.

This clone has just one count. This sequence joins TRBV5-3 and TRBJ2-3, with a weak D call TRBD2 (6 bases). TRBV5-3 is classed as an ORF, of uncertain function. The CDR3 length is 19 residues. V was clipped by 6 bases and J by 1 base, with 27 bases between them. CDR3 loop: CARTLSNLGEAHRTDTQYF. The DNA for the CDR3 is TGTGCCAGAACCCTTTCAAATTTGGGGGAGGCGCATCGCACAGATACGCAGTATTTT.

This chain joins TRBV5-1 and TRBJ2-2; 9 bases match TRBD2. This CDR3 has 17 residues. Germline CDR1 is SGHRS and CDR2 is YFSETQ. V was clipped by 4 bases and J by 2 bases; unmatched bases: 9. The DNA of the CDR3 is TGCGCCAGCAGCCCGGCGGCTAGCGGGGACAACACCGGGGAGCTGTTTTTT. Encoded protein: CASSPAASGDNTGELFF.